A selection of T cell receptor beta chains follows, all from one sample in a study of PD-L1 blockade in urothelial cancer. TCRdb keeps only in-frame clones here, not all; method: immunoSEQ multiplex PCR. The sample holds roughly 63,000 clones, roughly 79% seen once. The starting material was PBMCs, obtained around atezolizumab (anti-PD-L1) treatment. The source of these receptors is a man aged 70-80 years with urothelial cancer. Both conserved end residues are part of each CDR3. The D gene is left open where the match is weak. Clone size is not always given. Where it is, it says once, few, many or a class for expanded clones.

d_gene: TRBD1; abundance: -; j_gene: TRBJ2-2; v_gene: TRBV27; CDR3nt: TGTGCCTCCCGGGTAGGGACAGGGGACACCGGGGAGCTGTTTTTT; CDR3aa: CASRVGTGDTGELFF
d_gene: -; abundance: medium-sized; j_gene: TRBJ2-7; v_gene: TRBV7-8; CDR3nt: TGTGCCAGCAGCCCCTACTACGAGCAGTACTTC; CDR3aa: CASSPYYEQYF
d_gene: TRBD1; abundance: many; j_gene: TRBJ1-2; v_gene: TRBV18; CDR3nt: TGTGCCAGCTCACCCCGAGACAGGGGGAACTATGGCTACACCTTC; CDR3aa: CASSPRDRGNYGYTF
d_gene: -; abundance: -; j_gene: TRBJ2-2; v_gene: TRBV5-8; CDR3nt: TGTGCCAGCAGCCGGACATCTGATCTGGGGGAGCTGTTTTTT; CDR3aa: CASSRTSDLGELFF
d_gene: TRBD1; abundance: -; j_gene: TRBJ1-5; v_gene: TRBV4-2; CDR3nt: TGTGCCAGCAGCCAAGAGGTCAGGGGGCAATCCAATCAGCCCCAGCATTTT; CDR3aa: CASSQEVRGQSNQPQHF
d_gene: TRBD1; abundance: -; j_gene: TRBJ2-1; v_gene: TRBV7-9; CDR3nt: TGTGCCAGCAGCTTATACGCCCCGGGACAGGGGGCTTACAATGAGCAGTTCTTC; CDR3aa: CASSLYAPGQGAYNEQFF
d_gene: -; abundance: -; j_gene: TRBJ1-2; v_gene: TRBV4-1; CDR3nt: TGCGCCAGCAGCCAACCACAGGGCGGCTATGGCTACACCTTC; CDR3aa: CASSQPQGGYGYTF
d_gene: -; abundance: few; j_gene: TRBJ1-1; v_gene: TRBV20-1; CDR3nt: TGCAGTGCTCCCAGGAACACTGAAGCTTTCTTT; CDR3aa: CSAPRNTEAFF
d_gene: -; abundance: few; j_gene: TRBJ1-2; v_gene: TRBV14; CDR3nt: TGTGCCAGCAGCCAAGCTCAGGCGGGCGGCTACACCTTC; CDR3aa: CASSQAQAGGYTF
d_gene: TRBD1; abundance: -; j_gene: TRBJ1-4; v_gene: TRBV19; CDR3nt: TGTGCCAGTAGTATAAACCAGGGGGCTAATGAAAAACTGTTTTTT; CDR3aa: CASSINQGANEKLFF
d_gene: -; abundance: -; j_gene: TRBJ2-7; v_gene: TRBV7-9; CDR3nt: TGTGCCAGCAGCCGGGACACCAACTCCTACGAGCAGTACTTC; CDR3aa: CASSRDTNSYEQYF
d_gene: TRBD1; abundance: -; j_gene: TRBJ1-3; v_gene: TRBV2; CDR3nt: TGTGCCAGCAGTGAGGACAGGGTCAGAGGAAACACCATATATTTT; CDR3aa: CASSEDRVRGNTIYF
d_gene: -; abundance: -; j_gene: TRBJ1-1; v_gene: TRBV30; CDR3nt: TGTGCCTGGACCCCAGGGGAGCGGACTGAAGCTTTCTTT; CDR3aa: CAWTPGERTEAFF
d_gene: -; abundance: -; j_gene: TRBJ2-2; v_gene: TRBV11-3; CDR3nt: TGTGCCAGCGCGCACACTTCTCGGGTCGGGGAGCTGTTTTTT; CDR3aa: CASAHTSRVGELFF
d_gene: -; abundance: -; j_gene: TRBJ2-3; v_gene: TRBV9; CDR3nt: TGTGCCAGCAGCGTAGTGCGGGGCGACACAGATACGCAGTATTTT; CDR3aa: CASSVVRGDTDTQYF
d_gene: -; abundance: -; j_gene: TRBJ2-3; v_gene: TRBV9; CDR3nt: TGTGCCAGCAGTCGACTAGGGCAGGGTGGCACAGATACGCAGTATTTT; CDR3aa: CASSRLGQGGTDTQYF
d_gene: TRBD2; abundance: -; j_gene: TRBJ2-7; v_gene: TRBV18; CDR3nt: TGTGCCAGCTCACTCTGGACTAGCGGGGGAGACGAGCAGTACTTC; CDR3aa: CASSLWTSGGDEQYF
d_gene: -; abundance: -; j_gene: TRBJ2-7; v_gene: TRBV4-3; CDR3nt: TGCGCCAGCAGCCAAGACTGGAGCTCCTACGAGCAGTACTTC; CDR3aa: CASSQDWSSYEQYF
d_gene: -; abundance: -; j_gene: TRBJ2-3; v_gene: TRBV27; CDR3nt: TGTGCCAGCAGTTTACAGGTTACTCGTAGCACAGATACGCAGTATTTT; CDR3aa: CASSLQVTRSTDTQYF
d_gene: TRBD2; abundance: -; j_gene: TRBJ2-5; v_gene: TRBV5-4; CDR3nt: TGTGCCAGCAGCCCCGATAGCGGGAAGGGGGAGACCCAGTACTTC; CDR3aa: CASSPDSGKGETQYF
d_gene: TRBD1; abundance: -; j_gene: TRBJ1-2; v_gene: TRBV30; CDR3nt: TGTGCCTGGAGAAGGACAGGGTACGACTATGGCTACACCTTC; CDR3aa: CAWRRTGYDYGYTF
d_gene: -; abundance: -; j_gene: TRBJ2-3; v_gene: TRBV11-1; CDR3nt: TGTGCCAGCAGCTTACAACAGGGTACCACAGATACGCAGTATTTT; CDR3aa: CASSLQQGTTDTQYF
d_gene: TRBD1; abundance: -; j_gene: TRBJ2-7; v_gene: TRBV6-5; CDR3nt: TGTGCCAGCAGTCCGCCGGGACAGAACTACGAGCAGTACTTC; CDR3aa: CASSPPGQNYEQYF
d_gene: -; abundance: few; j_gene: TRBJ1-2; v_gene: TRBV14; CDR3nt: TGTGCCAGCAGCCAAGATTGGCCCGGGGAAAAATTATATTATGGCTACACCTTC; CDR3aa: CASSQDWPGEKLYYGYTF
d_gene: -; abundance: -; j_gene: TRBJ2-7; v_gene: TRBV30; CDR3nt: TGTGCCTGGAGCGACCCGGATGGCGGCTACGAGCAGTACTTC; CDR3aa: CAWSDPDGGYEQYF
d_gene: -; abundance: once; j_gene: TRBJ2-7; v_gene: TRBV21-1; CDR3nt: TGTGCCAGCAGCATACCTCTCGATGAGCAGGGGCCCTACGAGCAGTACTTC; CDR3aa: CASSIPLDEQGPYEQYF
d_gene: -; abundance: once; j_gene: TRBJ2-7; v_gene: TRBV21-1; CDR3nt: TGTGCCAGCAGCAAAAGTCCAGTAAGCTCCTACGAGCAGTACTTC; CDR3aa: CASSKSPVSSYEQYF
d_gene: -; abundance: -; j_gene: TRBJ2-6; v_gene: TRBV19; CDR3nt: TGTGCCAGTAGGGAACGGAGGGCCGGGGCCAACGTCCTGACTTTC; CDR3aa: CASRERRAGANVLTF
d_gene: -; abundance: once; j_gene: TRBJ2-5; v_gene: TRBV11-2; CDR3nt: TGTGCCAGCAGCCCCCGGGGTCCCCAAGAGACCCAGTACTTC; CDR3aa: CASSPRGPQETQYF
d_gene: -; abundance: -; j_gene: TRBJ2-1; v_gene: TRBV13; CDR3nt: TGTGCCAGCAGCCCACCCCCCGGGACAAACTCCTACAATGAGCAGTTCTTC; CDR3aa: CASSPPPGTNSYNEQFF
d_gene: TRBD2; abundance: few; j_gene: TRBJ2-5; v_gene: TRBV30; CDR3nt: TGTGCCTGGAGTTCCAGCGGGAGAGGGGAGACCCAGTACTTC; CDR3aa: CAWSSSGRGETQYF
d_gene: -; abundance: -; j_gene: TRBJ2-1; v_gene: TRBV12-5; CDR3nt: TGTGCTAGTGGGAACCGAGCCTACAATGAGCAGTTCTTC; CDR3aa: CASGNRAYNEQFF
d_gene: TRBD1; abundance: -; j_gene: TRBJ2-7; v_gene: TRBV6-1; CDR3nt: TGTGCCAGCAGCCTAAGCCGGACAGGGGCCAGCGAGCAGTACTTC; CDR3aa: CASSLSRTGASEQYF
d_gene: -; abundance: medium-sized; j_gene: TRBJ2-4; v_gene: TRBV2; CDR3nt: TGTGCCAGCAGCTATGAATTGGCCAAAAACATTCAGTACTTC; CDR3aa: CASSYELAKNIQYF
d_gene: TRBD1; abundance: few; j_gene: TRBJ1-2; v_gene: TRBV2; CDR3nt: TGTGCCAGCAGAGGGACAGGCCGTGGCTACACCTTC; CDR3aa: CASRGTGRGYTF
d_gene: -; abundance: -; j_gene: TRBJ2-3; v_gene: TRBV2; CDR3nt: TGTGCCAGCAGTGATCAGGGCGGCGACACAGATACGCAGTATTTT; CDR3aa: CASSDQGGDTDTQYF
d_gene: -; abundance: few; j_gene: TRBJ2-2; v_gene: TRBV5-1; CDR3nt: TGCGCCAGCAGCTTGGACGGGGGAGGAACCGGGGAGCTGTTTTTT; CDR3aa: CASSLDGGGTGELFF
d_gene: -; abundance: -; j_gene: TRBJ1-5; v_gene: TRBV6-1; CDR3nt: TGTGCCAGCAGTGGAGGTCATCATAGCAATCAGCCCCAGCATTTT; CDR3aa: CASSGGHHSNQPQHF
d_gene: -; abundance: -; j_gene: TRBJ2-5; v_gene: TRBV18; CDR3nt: TGTGCCAGCTCACGGGACACAGTACAAGAGACCCAGTACTTC; CDR3aa: CASSRDTVQETQYF
d_gene: TRBD2; abundance: -; j_gene: TRBJ2-7; v_gene: TRBV25-1; CDR3nt: TGTGCCAGCAGTGGGGAGGGACGGCTCTCCTACGAGCAGTACTTC; CDR3aa: CASSGEGRLSYEQYF
d_gene: -; abundance: -; j_gene: TRBJ1-5; v_gene: TRBV6-1; CDR3nt: TGTGCCAGCAGTGAACGGGACAATCAGCCCCAGCATTTT; CDR3aa: CASSERDNQPQHF
d_gene: TRBD1; abundance: -; j_gene: TRBJ1-1; v_gene: TRBV5-1; CDR3nt: TGCGCCAGCAGTCAGGGGGGTACCCTTTCTGAAGCTTTCTTT; CDR3aa: CASSQGGTLSEAFF
d_gene: TRBD1; abundance: -; j_gene: TRBJ2-3; v_gene: TRBV6-1; CDR3nt: TGTGCCAGCAATGGACAGGGCACAGATACGCAGTATTTT; CDR3aa: CASNGQGTDTQYF
d_gene: -; abundance: -; j_gene: TRBJ1-5; v_gene: TRBV19; CDR3nt: TGTGCCAGCTTGGGGGGGGGCGAGATCGGAAGCAATCAGCCCCAGCATTTT; CDR3aa: CASLGGGEIGSNQPQHF
d_gene: -; abundance: -; j_gene: TRBJ2-7; v_gene: TRBV27; CDR3nt: TGTGCCAGCAGTTTAGGCAGGGGCTCCTACGAGCAGTACTTC; CDR3aa: CASSLGRGSYEQYF
d_gene: -; abundance: -; j_gene: TRBJ1-1; v_gene: TRBV5-4; CDR3nt: TGTGCCAGCAGCCCGGAGATCATGAACACTGAAGCTTTCTTT; CDR3aa: CASSPEIMNTEAFF
d_gene: -; abundance: -; j_gene: TRBJ1-2; v_gene: TRBV19; CDR3nt: TGTGCCAGTACCCTGAATGAGGGAGGTTATGGCTACACCTTC; CDR3aa: CASTLNEGGYGYTF
d_gene: -; abundance: -; j_gene: TRBJ1-4; v_gene: TRBV2; CDR3nt: TGTGCCAGCAAGGTTCAGGGGACAACTAATGAAAAACTGTTTTTT; CDR3aa: CASKVQGTTNEKLFF
d_gene: -; abundance: -; j_gene: TRBJ1-6; v_gene: TRBV11-3; CDR3nt: TGTGCCAGCAGCTTAGAGGGGAGGGATTCACCCCTCCACTTT; CDR3aa: CASSLEGRDSPLHF
d_gene: -; abundance: -; j_gene: TRBJ2-3; v_gene: TRBV7-6; CDR3nt: TGTGCCAGCAGCCCCCTGACAGGCACCACAGATACGCAGTATTTT; CDR3aa: CASSPLTGTTDTQYF
d_gene: -; abundance: -; j_gene: TRBJ2-7; v_gene: TRBV18; CDR3nt: TGTGCCAGCTCACCGAATTACCCCAAGGGGACCTACGAGCAGTACTTC; CDR3aa: CASSPNYPKGTYEQYF
d_gene: -; abundance: -; j_gene: TRBJ1-1; v_gene: TRBV18; CDR3nt: TGTGCCAGCTCACCACCGTGGGGCCACACTGAAGCTTTCTTT; CDR3aa: CASSPPWGHTEAFF
d_gene: -; abundance: few; j_gene: TRBJ1-1; v_gene: TRBV11-3; CDR3nt: TGTGCCAGCAGCTTAGGACTGATAACGGGGTCTGAAGCTTTCTTT; CDR3aa: CASSLGLITGSEAFF
d_gene: -; abundance: -; j_gene: TRBJ2-7; v_gene: TRBV2; CDR3nt: TGTGCCAGCAGCCCCGGGATCTCCTACGAGCAGTACTTC; CDR3aa: CASSPGISYEQYF
d_gene: -; abundance: -; j_gene: TRBJ1-3; v_gene: TRBV6-5; CDR3nt: TGTGCCAGCAGCCGATCAGGGAGGACTGGAAACACCATATATTTT; CDR3aa: CASSRSGRTGNTIYF
d_gene: -; abundance: few; j_gene: TRBJ1-1; v_gene: TRBV29-1; CDR3nt: TGCAGCGTTGAAGGTGGCACCAACACTGAAGCTTTCTTT; CDR3aa: CSVEGGTNTEAFF
d_gene: -; abundance: -; j_gene: TRBJ1-2; v_gene: TRBV19; CDR3nt: TGTGCCAGTTCGAGAATGGGGGCGAACTATGGCTACACCTTC; CDR3aa: CASSRMGANYGYTF
d_gene: TRBD1; abundance: -; j_gene: TRBJ1-2; v_gene: TRBV6-6; CDR3nt: TGTGCCAGCAGCCGAGGACAGGGGGAGGGCTACACCTTC; CDR3aa: CASSRGQGEGYTF
d_gene: TRBD2; abundance: -; j_gene: TRBJ2-3; v_gene: TRBV9; CDR3nt: TGTGCCAGCAGCGTAGAAAATAGCGGGAGTCGTAGCACAGATACGCAGTATTTT; CDR3aa: CASSVENSGSRSTDTQYF
d_gene: TRBD1; abundance: -; j_gene: TRBJ1-1; v_gene: TRBV5-1; CDR3nt: TGCGCCAGCAGCGCCGGGACAGCAGTTTCTGAAGCTTTCTTT; CDR3aa: CASSAGTAVSEAFF